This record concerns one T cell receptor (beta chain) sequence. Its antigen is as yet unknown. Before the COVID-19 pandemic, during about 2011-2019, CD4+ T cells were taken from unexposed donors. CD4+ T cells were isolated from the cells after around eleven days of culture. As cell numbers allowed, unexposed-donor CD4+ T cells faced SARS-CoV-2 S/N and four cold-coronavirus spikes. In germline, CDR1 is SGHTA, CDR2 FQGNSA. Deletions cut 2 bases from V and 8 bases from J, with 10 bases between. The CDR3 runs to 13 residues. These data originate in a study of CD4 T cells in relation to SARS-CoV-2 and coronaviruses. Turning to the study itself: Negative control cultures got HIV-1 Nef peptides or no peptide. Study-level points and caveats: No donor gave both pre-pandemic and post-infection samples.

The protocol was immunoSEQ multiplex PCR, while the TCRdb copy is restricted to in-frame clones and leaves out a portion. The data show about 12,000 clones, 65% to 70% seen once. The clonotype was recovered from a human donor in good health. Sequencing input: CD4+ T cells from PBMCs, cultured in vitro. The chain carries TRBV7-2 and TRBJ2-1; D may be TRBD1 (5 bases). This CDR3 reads CASSLFEGDEQFF. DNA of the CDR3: TGTGCCAGCAGCTTATTTGAAGGGGATGAGCAGTTCTTC.